These 17 T cell receptor beta chains were sequenced from one sample in a study of T cells in Graves' hyperthyroidism and ophthalmopathy. Regions amplified from RNA transcripts were the TCR beta CDR3 regions. First-round RT-PCR targeting the TCR CDR3 was performed with the HTBI primer set. From the multiplex PCR reads, TCRdb called clonotypes with MiXCR, one entry per CDR3 protein. Seen here are some 400,000 distinct CDR3 sequences, approximately 13% observed once, and the top ten hold 9.5% to 12%. The material sequenced was blood. Every receptor here comes from an older woman with Graves' hyperthyroidism.

The genes are TRBV11-3 and TRBJ2-7, with 8 bases matching TRBD2. The junction had 3 bases not matched to a gene; V was cut back by 5 bases and J by 0 bases. CDR3 length equals 14 residues. Per the germline V gene, CDR1 is SGHNT and CDR2 is YENEEA. CDR3 protein: CASSLLAVSYEQYF. As DNA, the CDR3 is TGTGCCAGCAGCCTACTAGCGGTCTCCTACGAGCAGTACTTC.

This clonotype was seen just once. This chain links TRBV20-1 with TRBJ2-5; 8 bases map to TRBD2. The CDR3 is 13 amino acids. With 2 bases clipped from V and 5 bases from J, the junction kept 4 bases outside the gene matches. Germline CDR1 and CDR2: DFQATT and SNEGSKA (reference sequence). CDR3 bases: TGCAGTGCTAGAAGCGGGAGTTTGGAGACCCAGTACTTC. Translation gives CSARSGSLETQYF.

The chain links TRBV7-9 to TRBJ2-3; D is unresolved. The V gene lost 0 bases and the J gene lost 2 bases, with 6 bases spanning the gap. There are 14 residues in the CDR3. From germline, CDR1 is SEHNR and CDR2 FQNEAQ (reference sequence). CDR3 sequence reads: CASSLAAHTDTQYF. CDR3 DNA: TGTGCCAGCAGCTTAGCGGCACACACAGATACGCAGTATTTT.

There are many counts of this clonotype. The genes are TRBV5-6 and TRBJ2-1; 7 bases fit TRBD2. Germline CDR1 reads SGHDT; CDR2 reads YYEEEE. CDR3 length equals 15 residues. The V segment lost 3 bases and the J segment 4 bases; nucleotides outside the gene matches: 7. The CDR3 nucleotides read TGTGCCAGCAGCTGGCCGGGACTAACTTACAATGAGCAGTTCTTC. Amino acids: CASSWPGLTYNEQFF.

This clonotype was counted ten times or more. The chain has TRBV28 and TRBJ1-1, with a possible D match to TRBD1 (6 bases). This CDR3 is built from 16 residues. V lost 6 bases to trimming and J lost 6 bases, with 23 bases between them. The germline CDR1 and CDR2 sequences are MDHEN and SYDVKM. CDR3 in amino acids: CASSPGHTSAQPEAFF. The DNA for the CDR3 is TGTGCCAGCAGCCCGGGACACACCTCTGCGCAGCCTGAAGCTTTCTTT.

This clonotype was recorded many times. The rearrangement joins TRBV18 to TRBJ2-7; D ambiguous. V shed 2 bases and J shed 3 bases, with 11 bases lying between them. CDR1 and CDR2 (germline): KGHSH, LQKENI. The length of the CDR3 is 14 residues. The CDR3 sequence: CASSPGLNGYEQYF. The CDR3 DNA reads TGTGCCAGCTCACCAGGGCTGAATGGCTACGAGCAGTACTTC.

This clonotype was detected many times. The DNA for the CDR3 is TGTGCCAGCAGCCAACTGTTGGGGCTAGCGGGAGCGGATGAGCAGTTCTTC. Its protein product is CASSQLLGLAGADEQFF. The chain is built from TRBV11-2 and TRBJ2-1; the match to TRBD2 covers 10 bases. CDR3 length: 17 residues. V gave up 5 bases and J gave up 8 bases; unmatched junction bases: 15. Germline V gene lookup returns CDR1 SGHAT and CDR2 FQNNGV.

V gene TRBV11-3 combines with J gene TRBJ2-7; 9 bases agree with TRBD2. Germline CDR1 reads SGHNT; CDR2 reads YENEEA. This CDR3 is 15 amino acids long. Trimming cost V 6 bases and J 5 bases; bases outside gene matches: 11. The CDR3 loop is CASRRRGAGGDEQYF. The CDR3 DNA sequence: TGTGCCAGCAGGCGGCGGGGAGCGGGAGGTGACGAGCAGTACTTC.

This clonotype was counted between two and nine times. V usage is TRBV9 and J usage is TRBJ2-5; D is possibly TRBD2 (6 bases). Germline-derived CDR1 and CDR2 are SGDLS and YYNGEE. Trimming shortened V by 3 bases and J by 4 bases, and 13 bases separated the two germline ends. The CDR3 consists of 14 residues. This CDR3 reads CASSAGLLGETQYF. The DNA for the CDR3 is TGTGCCAGCAGCGCGGGACTTTTAGGAGAGACCCAGTACTTC.

This clonotype was counted at least ten times. The chain employs TRBV12-3 or TRBV12-4 and TRBJ1-2; no clear D. V was clipped by 3 bases and J by 2 bases, with 10 bases between them. CDR3 length: 14 residues. The CDR3 DNA reads TGTGCCAGCAGTTTGCCAGGAATGAACTATGGCTACACCTTC. This encodes CASSLPGMNYGYTF.

This clonotype was observed many times. The J gene is TRBJ2-1, the V gene TRBV5-1; D is unclear. V lost 0 bases and J 2 bases, leaving 12 bases between the germline ends. This CDR3 contains 16 residues. Germline CDR1 reads SGHRS; CDR2 reads YFSETQ. CDR3 nucleotide sequence: TGCGCCAGCAGCTTGGTAACGCCAATACCCTACAATGAGCAGTTCTTC. It yields the protein CASSLVTPIPYNEQFF.

The table lists this clonotype with many counts. The chain is built from TRBV7-2 and TRBJ2-7; D gene uncertain. Germline assignment: CDR1 SGHTA and CDR2 FQGNSA. Trimming shortened V by 5 bases and J by 4 bases, and 15 bases separated the two germline ends. The CDR3 totals 14 residues. The CDR3 here is CASSPDSVGYEQYF. The CDR3 bases are TGTGCCAGCAGCCCAGACTCGGTGGGATACGAGCAGTACTTC. Full variable domain (missing parts from reference TRBV7-2 and TRBJ2-7): GAGVSQSPSNKVTEKGKDVELRCDPISGHTALYWYRQSLGQGLEFLIYFQGNSAPDKSGLPSDRFSAERTGGSVSTLTIQRTQQEDSAVYLCASSPDSVGYEQYFGPGTRLTVT.

This clonotype showed up many times. This rearrangement joins TRBV7-8 to TRBJ1-2; maybe TRBD1 (5 bases). This CDR3 region has 14 residues. Germline CDR1 reads SGHVS; CDR2 reads FQNEAQ. V was shortened by 0 bases and J by 6 bases, with 11 bases between the two germline ends. As DNA, the CDR3 is TGTGCCAGCAGCTTAGCGAATAGGGGAGATGGCTACACCTTC. Protein product: CASSLANRGDGYTF. Full variable domain (remainder filled in from reference TRBV7-8 and TRBJ1-2): GAGVSQSPRYKVAKRGQDVALRCDPISGHVSLFWYQQALGQGPEFLTYFQNEAQLDKSGLPSDRFFAERPEGSVSTLKIQRTQQEDSAVYLCASSLANRGDGYTFGSGTRLTVV.

This clonotype was detected only a few times. The chain links TRBV9 to TRBJ2-2; 8 nucleotides match TRBD2. Trimming at V came to 4 bases and at J to 4 bases, leaving 21 bases not matched to a gene. Germline loops: CDR1 SGDLS, CDR2 YYNGEE. The CDR3 has 20 amino acids. CDR3 protein: CASSPRELTSARIVTGELFF. DNA of the CDR3: TGTGCCAGCAGCCCGAGGGAGCTGACTAGCGCCCGAATTGTCACCGGGGAGCTGTTTTTT.

Remarks on this clonotype: Compared with germline, one end of the junction differs, possibly owing to a read error. The chain joins TRBV7-2 to TRBJ2-4; TRBD2 matches 12 bases. CDR1 SGHTA and CDR2 FQGNSA come from the germline V gene. The CDR3 is 15 amino acids. CDR3 sequence reads: CAGSQQSTSGGIQYF. The CDR3 bases are TGTGCCGGCAGCCAACAGTCGACTAGCGGGGGCATTCAGTACTTC. Full variable domain (remainder filled in from reference TRBV7-2 and TRBJ2-4): GAGVSQSPSNKVTEKGKDVELRCDPISGHTALYWYRQSLGQGLEFLIYFQGNSAPDKSGLPSDRFSAERTGGSVSTLTIQRTQQEDSAVYLCAGSQQSTSGGIQYFGAGTRLSVL.

This clonotype appeared many times. The chain links TRBV7-9 to TRBJ2-2; TRBD2 aligns across 10 bases. The V segment lost 2 bases and the J segment 0 bases; nucleotides outside the gene matches: 6. The CDR3 sequence is 18 residues long. Germline CDR1 and CDR2: SEHNR and FQNEAQ (reference sequence). The CDR3 spells CASSLLAGVSPNTGELFF. CDR3 bases: TGTGCCAGCAGCTTACTAGCGGGAGTATCCCCGAACACCGGGGAGCTGTTTTTT.

This rearrangement joins TRBV20-1 to TRBJ2-5; 10 bases fit TRBD2. The germline V gene has CDR1 DFQATT and CDR2 SNEGSKA (reference sequence). There are 14 residues in the CDR3. The ends lost 0 bases at V and 5 bases at J; junction bases unmatched: 3. As DNA, the CDR3 is TGCAGTGCTAGAGATCCTAGCGGGAGCGAGACCCAGTACTTC. Encoded protein: CSARDPSGSETQYF.